Below, one T cell receptor beta chain is given with its context. The antigen is not known. Per germline, CDR1 LNHDA and CDR2 SQIVND (reference sequence). Germline trimming cut 6 bases from V and 3 bases from J; bases unmatched to any gene: 9. CDR3 length equals 15 residues. Profiled with immunoSEQ multiplex PCR; TCRdb holds only in-frame clones, not every one. Of some 100,000 clones in the sample, around nine tenths were seen once. These data come from a study of T cell responses to AZD1222 COVID-19 vaccine. Study-wide results and caveats: After two AZD1222 doses, spike-specific TCR breadth and depth rose versus day 0. Spike-wide vaccine-associated CD4 TCRs dominated at 160-218 and 743-854.

The receptor was isolated from an adult in good health. The sequenced sample was peripheral blood, obtained on day 0 of AZD1222 vaccination. This chain joins TRBV19 and TRBJ2-7, with TRBD1 identical over 9 bases. CDR3 protein: CASRSQGAGVYEQYF. For the CDR3, the DNA is TGTGCCAGTAGGTCACAGGGGGCGGGTGTCTACGAGCAGTACTTC.